What follows describes a single T cell receptor (beta chain). The CDR3 does not end in the conserved phenylalanine or tryptophan, so this is likely a read error. The sample comes from a study of identical twins. Germline V gene data show CDR1 as SGHRS and CDR2 as YFSETQ. V shed 1 base and J shed 1 base, with 8 bases lying between them. The CDR3 extends over 14 amino acids. A universal primer site was added by template switching, and unique molecular identifiers were carried by the cDNA. MiXCR was run by TCRdb on the 5' RACE reads, yielding one entry per CDR3 protein. Among around 340,000 distinct CDR3 sequences, approximately 8.7% were seen once, and the ten largest hold 8% to 10%.

This chain uses TRBV5-1 with TRBJ1-1; D gene uncertain. The sequence came from a woman aged 50 to 60 in good health. The sample taken for sequencing was naive T cells sorted from blood. Here the CDR3 DNA reads TGCGCCAGCAGCTTGAGGAGTCCGAACACTGAAGCTTTCTCT. The encoded protein is CASSLRSPNTEAFS.